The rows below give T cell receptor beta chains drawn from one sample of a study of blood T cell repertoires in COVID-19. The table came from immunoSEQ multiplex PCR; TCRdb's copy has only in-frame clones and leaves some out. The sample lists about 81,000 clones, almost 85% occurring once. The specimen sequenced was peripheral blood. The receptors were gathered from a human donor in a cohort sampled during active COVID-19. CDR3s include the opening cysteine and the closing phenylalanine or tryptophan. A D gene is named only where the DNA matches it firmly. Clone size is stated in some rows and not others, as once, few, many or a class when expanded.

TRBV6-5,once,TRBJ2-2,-,TGTGCCAGCAGTTACGCCCCACACATCGACACCGGGGAGCTGTTTTTT,CASSYAPHIDTGELFF
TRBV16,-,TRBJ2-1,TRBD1,TGTGCCAGCAGCCAAAAGGGACAGGGGGCTAATGAGCAGTTCTTC,CASSQKGQGANEQFF
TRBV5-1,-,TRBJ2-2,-,TGCGCCAGCAGCTTGGGGCCGGGGGCGAACACCGGGGAGCTGTTTTTT,CASSLGPGANTGELFF
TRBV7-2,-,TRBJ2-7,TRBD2,TGTGCCAGCAGAACGGGGGGGAGCTCCTACGAGCAGTACTTC,CASRTGGSSYEQYF
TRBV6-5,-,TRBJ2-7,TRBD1,TGTGCCAGCAGCGACAGGGTAGGCTCCTACGAGCAGTACTTC,CASSDRVGSYEQYF
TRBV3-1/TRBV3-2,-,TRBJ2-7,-,TGTGCCAGCAGCCAAGTGAAGGGGGAGCAGTACTTC,CASSQVKGEQYF
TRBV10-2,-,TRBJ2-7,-,TGCGCCAGCAGTGAAGTCGACTACATAAAGAGTACGAGGGAGCAGTACTTC,CASSEVDYIKSTREQYF
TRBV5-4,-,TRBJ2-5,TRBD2,TGTGCCAGCAGTCGACTAGCGGGGGGACAAGAGACCCAGTACTTC,CASSRLAGGQETQYF
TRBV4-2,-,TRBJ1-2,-,TGTGCCAGCAGCCAAGATCCTAGGAATGGCTACACCTTC,CASSQDPRNGYTF
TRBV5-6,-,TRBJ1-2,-,TGTGCCAGCAGCTTGCACAGGAACTATGGCTACACCTTC,CASSLHRNYGYTF
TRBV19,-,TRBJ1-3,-,TGTGCCAGTAGTCAACAGCACTCTGGAAACACCATATATTTT,CASSQQHSGNTIYF
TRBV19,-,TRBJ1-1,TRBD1,TGTGCCAGTAGTTTCCGGACAGGGGGCACTGAAGCTTTCTTT,CASSFRTGGTEAFF